This TCR beta chain was captured in a study of patients and donors after allogeneic stem cell transplantation. Between the trimmed V and J ends, which lost 1 base and 5 bases, there was a span of 12 bases. CDR1 is GTSNPN, CDR2 SVGIG, per germline (reference sequence). The CDR3 is 13 residues long. TCRdb analysed the RT-PCR reads with MiXCR anew, one entry per CDR3 protein. The sample includes about 410,000 distinct CDR3 sequences, 16% seen only once; the top ten take 7.2%. The chain employs TRBV30 and TRBJ2-7; no firm D call. This receptor was taken from a human donor who was either an allogeneic HSCT recipient or a stem cell or donor lymphocyte infusion donor (not recorded which). It is not recorded whose cells these are; they may come from a transplant donor. Sample: blood, either unsorted or a sorted T cell fraction (not recorded which). The CDR3 here is CAWSDQAPDEQYF. The DNA for the CDR3 is TGTGCCTGGAGTGACCAGGCCCCGGACGAGCAGTACTTC.